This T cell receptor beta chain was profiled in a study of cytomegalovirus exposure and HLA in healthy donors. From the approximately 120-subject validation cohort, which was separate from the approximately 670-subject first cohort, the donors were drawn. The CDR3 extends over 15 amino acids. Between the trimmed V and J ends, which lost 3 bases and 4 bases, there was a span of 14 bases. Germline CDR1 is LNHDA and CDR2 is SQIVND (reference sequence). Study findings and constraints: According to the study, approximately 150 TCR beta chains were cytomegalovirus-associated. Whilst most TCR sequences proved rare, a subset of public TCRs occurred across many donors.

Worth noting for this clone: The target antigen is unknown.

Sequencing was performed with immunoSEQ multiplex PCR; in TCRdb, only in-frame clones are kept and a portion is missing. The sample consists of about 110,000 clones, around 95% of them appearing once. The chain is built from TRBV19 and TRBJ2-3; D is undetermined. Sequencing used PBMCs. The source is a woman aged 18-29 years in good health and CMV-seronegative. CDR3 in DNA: TGTGCCAGTAGTATCGGGTCGAACTTCCCAGATACGCAGTATTTT. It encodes CASSIGSNFPDTQYF. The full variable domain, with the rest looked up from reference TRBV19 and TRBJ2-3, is DGGITQSPKYLFRKEGQNVTLSCEQNLNHDAMYWYRQDPGQGLRLIYYSQIVNDFQKGDIAEGYSVSREKKESFPLTVTSAQKNPTAFYLCASSIGSNFPDTQYFGPGTRLTVL.